The source of this T cell receptor beta chain is a study of T cells in Graves' hyperthyroidism and ophthalmopathy. Amplified TCR beta CDR3 regions came from RNA transcripts. The study used the HTBI primer set for a first-round RT-PCR of the TCR CDR3. TCRdb passed the multiplex PCR reads through MiXCR, listing each CDR3 protein once. The repertoire has a few hundred thousand distinct CDR3 sequences, 46% of them found once; the top ten carry roughly 19%. Study-level points and caveats: A model of 13 V-J features distinguished ophthalmopathy from stable hyperthyroidism. Most expanded thyroid clonotypes above 0.001 recurred in blood. Ophthalmopathy was model-predicted a median around seven months pre-onset.

Regarding this clonotype: No antigen is known for it.

Trimming stripped 3 bases from V and 3 bases from J, with 12 bases between. The CDR3 loop spans 15 amino acids. The germline V gene has CDR1 MNHEY and CDR2 SVGAGI. The source is an adult woman with Graves' disease, either hyperthyroidism or ophthalmopathy (not recorded which). This chain links TRBV6-5 with TRBJ1-5; D not certain. Source material: peripheral blood or thyroid tissue (not recorded which). CDR3 DNA sequence: TGTGCCAGCAGTTATAACCACAGAGACAATCAGCCCCAGCATTTT. Amino acid sequence: CASSYNHRDNQPQHF.